This T cell receptor beta chain was recorded in a study of blood T cells in healthy people across ages (dated by TCRdb to between 2015 and 2016). General notes on the study: In model experiments, roughly one uniquely barcoded TCR beta cDNA molecule per two T cells was captured by template switching. To track age-related changes in TCR beta repertoire diversity, the study relied on deep sequencing normalized with unique cDNA molecular identifiers. The donors were split into four age groups: young (average around 16 years), middle-aged (about 40), aged (roughly 60) and long-lived (over 75). To avoid experimental bias, donors of different ages were randomly spread across the sequencing lanes. Two additional independent replicas of 1 million unique cDNA reads from the same blood draw were analyzed for two donors (one aged 18 to 29 and one aged 80 or older).

The library was built by means of 5' RACE. The instrument was an Illumina HiSeq 2500. The second PCR ran for about 7 to 11 cycles and used a J-beta primer mix along with a sample-barcoded 5' primer. Each TCR beta cDNA molecule received a unique molecular identifier from a template-switch 5' adaptor carrying 12 random nucleotides. Each sample yielded at least 2.5 million CDR3-containing paired-end reads. The Mint cDNA synthesis kit, primed by a TRBC-specific oligonucleotide, was used to synthesize first-strand cDNA from all RNA. After uracil-DNA glycosylase treatment, a first 18-cycle PCR used universal primers M1SS and BC2_uni_R on all cDNA. The original methods were these. For normalization, 1 million high-quality reads were randomly selected from each sample, with every read carrying a distinct molecular identifier. Instead of being binned into consensus sequences, reads that shared molecular identifiers were thrown out. MiTCR, set to a Q25 quality threshold and the strictest error-elimination algorithm, was used for CDR3 identification, clonotype clustering and error correction. A nonparametric unseen species model using Euler transformation provided a lower-bound estimate of total TCR beta diversity. TCRdb trimmed public reads at Q25 via fastp, called clones via MiXCR and kept in-frame beta chains. Rows are unified per CDR3 protein, each entry keeping the most common DNA and genes. TCRdb's processing, not the authors' own work, is the source of the V and J calls. In all, the sample holds fewer than 900,000 distinct CDR3 sequences, and about half of those were seen once. In total, the top ten clones hold roughly 30% of the sample.

The donors were some 36 Caucasian individuals from Russia, aged about 6 to 95 years, who were systemically healthy. Approximately 9 milliliters of peripheral blood were collected from each donor into EDTA-treated Vacutainer tubes. Ficoll-Paque density-gradient centrifugation was used to isolate PBMCs, with at least 7 million per sample. Total RNA, at least 6 micrograms per sample, was extracted from PBMCs with Trizol reagent. The percentages of naive CD45RAhigh/CD27high T cells were determined by flow cytometry on a PBMC aliquot from every donor. A remark on this clonotype: Its specific antigen is unknown. No quality values exist for individual bases; no much larger clone is one base distant.

Results and caveats for the whole study, not just this receptor: Estimates of total diversity from one million sequenced T cells were regarded as lower bounds and underestimates. Because the CMV infection status of the donors was unknown, age-related changes in expanded clonotypes may potentially have been confounded. Compared with the aged group, the long-lived group had more naive CD4+ T cells, fewer expanded clones and increased TCR diversity, a pattern suggesting age selection. Since profiling was done on bulk unsorted PBMCs, naive and antigen-experienced compartments could not be conclusively compared. As age increased, observed TCR beta diversity per million T cells dropped in a roughly linear way, and a significant reduction was already evident by age around 41. The percentage of naive T cells measured by flow cytometry correlated strongly with observed TCR beta diversity.

According to the germline V gene, CDR1 reads SQVTM and CDR2 reads ANQGSEA. From the cysteine up to the phenylalanine, the CDR3 has a length of 15 residues. The entry retains the CDR3 DNA only, 45 bases that are in frame from base 1. V drops 6 bases and J drops 1 base, leaving 16 bases in between. The chain employs TRBV29-1 and TRBJ2-1; TRBD1 is a weak D gene call, 6 bases matching. The sequence derives from a woman aged 60 to 75 in good health. Sample: blood. The sequenced DNA: TGCAGCGTCAGACCAGGGGCCCTTTCCTACAATGAGCAGTTCTTC. This codes for CSVRPGALSYNEQFF.